This T cell receptor (beta chain) is from a study of beta chain features in type 1 diabetes listed by TCRdb under 2018. As for the study more broadly: Mean age, gender distribution, total cell number and subset yield did not differ between patients and healthy donors. In the study, recently diagnosed type 1 diabetes patients and matched healthy donors were compared on the TCRB repertoires of their sorted circulating CD4+ T cell subsets. Naive and central memory subsets were obtained from all 30 or so donors, but regulatory and stem cell-like memory subsets were isolated from only 8 patients and about eight healthy donors. A total of 90 million to 120 million sorted cells were examined across all samples, and a strong correlation was observed between cell number per subset and RNA yield. What the study reported, not specific to this receptor: Because cDNA was sequenced instead of genomic DNA, activated cells with high expression could be over-represented, although the groups did not differ in activation or CD3 levels. At VDJ recombination sites, type 1 diabetes patients had fewer insertions and more deleted nucleotides, which implies abnormalities in thymic rearrangement. Because the HLA sub-analyses included only small numbers of individuals, any influence of HLA type on TCRB rearrangement was left unresolved. PCR may preferentially amplify shorter templates, but because patient and control samples were amplified and corrected together, any resulting skew would affect both groups equally. In all four CD4+ subsets, TCRB CDR3 length was moderately but significantly shorter in type 1 diabetes patients. Naive, central memory and regulatory TCRB repertoires appeared to be more similar among patients than among healthy donors.

A single peripheral blood draw of around 0.11 L on average was collected from each donor into heparinised tubes. A BD FACSAria II and a panel including CD45RO, CCR7, CD25, CD127, CD95 and CD27 were used to sort naive, central memory, regulatory and stem cell-like memory CD4+ T cells. Every sorted population had a purity above 98%. PBMCs were isolated immediately by Lymphoprep density gradient centrifugation and stained directly without culture. Samples were stained and sorted in pairs, with one healthy donor and one patient per experiment, so that batch effects were minimized. The junction shows trimming of 6 bases on V and 2 bases on J, and the gene matches do not reach 11 bases of it. Inclusive of the bounding cysteine and phenylalanine, the CDR3 is 16 residues long. Only CDR3 DNA remains: 48 bases, in frame from the first base. CDR1 and CDR2, looked up from the germline V gene, are SNHLY and FYNNEI.

The entire amount of isolated RNA was reverse transcribed using the High Capacity cDNA Reverse Transcription Kit, so the sequenced TCRB transcripts were expressed ones. Deep immunoSEQ sequencing was applied to naive, central memory and regulatory T cell samples, giving an average of roughly 3.5 million total reads per sample. Sorted cells were lysed in RLT buffer, and RNA was extracted using DNase-treated RNeasy Micro or Mini kits according to cell number. Each cell subset was processed separately to prevent cross-contamination, with patient and healthy donor samples processed together. Using the immunoSEQ multiplex PCR, TCRB sequences were amplified from cDNA into 87-bp fragments spanning the CDR3 region. Amplicons were sequenced on the Illumina HiSeq platform. The study's processing was this. PCR bias was corrected computationally using synthetic template baselines, and reads within Hamming distance 2 were collapsed, with unmergeable singletons discarded. Reads were aligned against IMGT to assign V, D and J genes, CDR3 length and insertions or deletions at six rearrangement sites. Clonotype counts were normalized to sorted cell number within each subset before computing true diversity and Gini coefficients with the tcR R package. Repertoire sharing was quantified using the overlap coefficient calculated on TCRB nucleotide sequences. As a proxy for the pre-selection repertoire, out-of-frame TCRB sequences from naive cells were analyzed. TCRdb provides this immuneACCESS table in a form limited to in-frame rearrangements. Some clones are lacking; in checked studies, under half of them reflect an unresolved V gene, and why the rest are absent is not known. That table furnishes V, J and clone size, whereas the DNA furnished D and trimming. This sample is represented by some 900,000 clones; 17% of them were singletons. Clones ranked in the top ten supply 0.02% to 0.025% of the sample.

This clone was observed a handful of times. Its antigen target is currently unknown. Base quality data are lacking; no much larger clone is found one base away. Material for sequencing was naive CD4+ T cells from blood. The cell subset or site label for this specimen denotes: true naive CD4+ T cells. The TCR sequence derives from a woman aged 18-35 years in good health. The chain employs TRBV2 and TRBJ2-3, with 7 bases in between that match TRBD2. The CDR3 protein is CASSRNKAGSTDTQYF. The DNA is as follows: TGTGCCAGCAGCCGCAATAAAGCGGGGTCCACAGATACGCAGTATTTT.